This entry lists 29 T cell receptor beta chains sequenced from one sample in a study of circulating CD8 cells and anti-PD-1 response in melanoma (dated by TCRdb to about 2020). The run used a NextSeq 500. The QIAseq Immune Repertoire RNA Library Kit, Human TCR Panel was used to prepare TCR libraries from around 16 ng of total RNA. TCRdb itself trimmed the public reads at Q25 with fastp, ran MiXCR and retained productive beta chains. Every CDR3 protein is listed once, alongside the most common genes and DNA of its rows. For this sample the table gives 420 or so distinct CDR3 sequences, of which approximately 4.6% were detected only once. 43% of the sample comes from the top ten. Using a BD FACSAria II cell sorter, four subsets defined by PD-1 and/or TIGIT were sorted out of live CD3+CD8+TCRalphabeta+ cells. Material: CD8+ T cells from PBMCs, obtained at baseline or after one month of anti-PD-1 therapy (not recorded which). The receptors originated from a human donor with melanoma.

By its share, this clonotype is large. V is TRBV2 and J is TRBJ2-7; no clear D. The CDR3 covers 14 residues. The ends were cut back, 4 bases at V and 1 base at J, with 11 bases in the middle. The germline V gene encodes CDR1 SNHLY and CDR2 FYNNEI. DNA for the CDR3: TGTGCCAGCAGTGGCCAGTTGAGATCCTACGAGCAGTACTTC. This sequence encodes CASSGQLRSYEQYF.

This clonotype is medium-sized in the sample. CDR3 sequence (DNA): TGCAGTGCTAGAGATATGACAGTAATTCAGTACTTC. It yields the protein CSARDMTVIQYF. The V gene is TRBV20-1, the J gene TRBJ2-4; possibly TRBD1 for D (5 bases). The CDR3 loop spans 12 amino acids. Trimming pared 0 bases from V and 10 bases from J, leaving 10 bases between. Germline V lookup: CDR1 DFQATT, CDR2 SNEGSKA (reference sequence).

This clonotype is classed as medium-sized. This sequence joins TRBV11-2 and TRBJ2-5; 12 bases align to TRBD2. The CDR3 is 15 residues long. V lost 5 bases and J lost 4; bases outside the gene matches: 5. CDR1 and CDR2 from the germline V gene are SGHAT and FQNNGV. CDR3 residues: CASSPSGGARETQYF. The CDR3 DNA reads as TGTGCCAGCAGCCCTAGCGGGGGGGCCCGAGAGACCCAGTACTTC.

V and J are TRBV29-1 and TRBJ1-1; D gene unclear. In germline, CDR1 is SQVTM, CDR2 ANQGSEA. The length of the CDR3 is 13 residues. Deletions cut 2 bases from V and 0 bases from J, with 7 bases between. CDR3 DNA sequence: TGCAGCGTTGAACCAGCAATGAACACTGAAGCTTTCTTT. Protein product: CSVEPAMNTEAFF.

This clonotype is judged medium-sized. The chain recombines TRBV2 with TRBJ2-3; 14 bases fit TRBD2. The CDR3 is 18 amino acids. Looked up from germline, CDR1 is SNHLY and CDR2 is FYNNEI. The trim removed 4 bases at V and 4 bases at J, leaving 10 bases unmatched. The CDR3 region is CASSVFGTSGSWADTQYF. CDR3 coding DNA: TGTGCCAGCAGTGTATTCGGGACTAGCGGGAGCTGGGCAGATACGCAGTATTTT.

By its share, this clonotype is large (0.1 to 1%). The chain recombines TRBV7-2 with TRBJ2-7; D not resolved. V shed 4 bases and J shed 2 bases, with 3 bases lying between them. Germline CDR1 reads SGHTA; CDR2 reads FQGNSA. This CDR3 spans 11 amino acids. The CDR3 sequence is CASSSTYEQYF. DNA of the CDR3: TGTGCCAGCAGCTCCACCTACGAGCAGTACTTC.

The CDR3 protein is CASSLTWDKNQPQHF. The CDR3 DNA follows: TGTGCCAGCAGCTTAACGTGGGACAAGAATCAGCCCCAGCATTTT. The rearrangement uses TRBV11-2 and TRBJ1-5; TRBD1 is a possible D gene (6 bases). Germline V gives CDR1 SGHAT, CDR2 FQNNGV. Trimming shortened V by 2 bases and J by 4 bases, and 12 bases separated the two germline ends. The length of the CDR3 is 15 residues. Using reference TRBV11-2 and TRBJ1-5 for the parts outside the CDR3, the full variable domain is EAGVAQSPRYKIIEKRQSVAFWCNPISGHATLYWYQQILGQGPKLLIQFQNNGVVDDSQLPKDRFSAERLKGVDSTLKIQPAKLEDSAVYLCASSLTWDKNQPQHFGDGTRLSIL.

By sample fraction, this clonotype is medium-sized. The chain is built from TRBV7-2 and TRBJ2-5; the D is unclear. Germline CDR1 reads SGHTA; CDR2 reads FQGNSA. The CDR3 length is 15 residues. The germline V and J ends were trimmed by 8 bases and 5 bases, with 21 bases remaining between them. The CDR3, as DNA: TGTGCCAGCTGTAGGGCGGCGGTCCTTGCGGAGACCCAGTACTTC. Residues: CASCRAAVLAETQYF.

This clonotype counts as large. V usage is TRBV7-8 and J usage is TRBJ2-7; D assignment may be TRBD1 or TRBD2 (5 bases each). CDR1 and CDR2 from the germline V gene are SGHVS and FQNEAQ. This CDR3 contains 15 residues. Trimming cost V 5 bases and J 2 bases, with 16 bases left between them. CDR3 loop: CASSPHQGPTYEQYF. The CDR3 DNA is TGTGCCAGCAGCCCCCACCAGGGACCGACCTACGAGCAGTACTTC.

This clonotype is judged large (0.1 to 1%). The J gene is TRBJ2-7, the V gene TRBV24-1; a possible D gene is TRBD2 (6 bases). V lost 7 bases to trimming and J lost 5 bases, with 8 bases between them. The germline CDR1 and CDR2 sequences are KGHDR and SFDVKD. The CDR3 consists of 11 residues. As DNA, the CDR3 is TGTGCCACCAGATGGGGGGACGAGCAGTACTTC. Its protein product is CATRWGDEQYF.

This clonotype rates as large (0.1 to 1%). V is TRBV7-2 and J is TRBJ2-5; TRBD1 aligns across 9 bases. The germline V gene has CDR1 SGHTA and CDR2 FQGNSA. V dropped 5 bases and J dropped 3; count of bases not matched to a gene: 4. CDR3 size: 14 residues. DNA for the CDR3: TGTGCCAGCAGCCCTTGGACAGGGGAAGAGACCCAGTACTTC. It codes for CASSPWTGEETQYF.

By frequency in the sample, this clonotype is large. This rearrangement joins TRBV24-1 to TRBJ2-3, with TRBD2 identical over 8 bases. CDR3 length: 18 amino acids. The germline gives CDR1 KGHDR, CDR2 SFDVKD. V lost 4 bases and J lost 3; bases outside the gene matches: 14. In DNA, the CDR3 is TGTGCCACCAGTGAAACTAGCAATAGCGGGGCCTGGACAGATACGCAGTATTTT. Amino acid sequence: CATSETSNSGAWTDTQYF.

By share, this clonotype ranks as medium-sized. The chain has TRBV30 and TRBJ1-5; D is unclear. CDR1 is GTSNPN and CDR2 is SVGIG in the germline V gene (reference sequence). The ends were cut back, 7 bases at V and 2 bases at J, with 15 bases in the middle. CDR3 length: 14 residues. As DNA, the CDR3 is TGTGCCTCTGGAATAGGAACGGGCAATCAGCCCCAGCATTTT. Its protein is CASGIGTGNQPQHF.

Judged by abundance, this clonotype is large. Here the CDR3 DNA reads TGTGCCAGCAGCGTTTCAGAGATTCTGAACACCGGGGAGCTGTTTTTT. Translation gives CASSVSEILNTGELFF. The chain employs TRBV9 and TRBJ2-2, with no clear D. V was cut by 2 bases and J by 1 base, with 12 bases left in between. The CDR3 sequence is 16 residues long. CDR1 is SGDLS, CDR2 YYNGEE, per germline.

This clonotype is labeled large. The chain couples TRBV29-1 to TRBJ2-1; D remains ambiguous. Looked up from germline, CDR1 is SQVTM and CDR2 is ANQGSEA. This CDR3 has 12 residues. V was pared by 4 bases and J by 6 bases, with 10 bases between. Here the CDR3 reads CSVVAPPNEQFF. In nucleotides, the CDR3 is TGCAGCGTTGTGGCACCGCCCAATGAGCAGTTCTTC.

This clonotype is medium-sized within its sample. This rearrangement joins TRBV4-2 to TRBJ2-1; D is unresolved. Germline V gene data show CDR1 as LGHNA and CDR2 as YNFKEQ. Deletions cut 3 bases from V and 7 bases from J, with 4 bases between. CDR3 size: 11 residues. DNA for the CDR3: TGTGCCAGCAGCCACGGAAATGAGCAGTTCTTC. Translating it yields CASSHGNEQFF.

By its share, this clonotype is large. The chain has TRBV5-5 and TRBJ2-3; D remains ambiguous. The CDR3 is 12 amino acids. The ends were cut back, 0 bases at V and 4 bases at J, with 3 bases in the middle. Germline V gives CDR1 SGHKS, CDR2 YYEKEE (reference sequence). CDR3 residues: CASSLGADTQYF. DNA for the CDR3: TGTGCCAGCAGCTTGGGGGCAGATACGCAGTATTTT.

The rearrangement links TRBV19 to TRBJ2-7, with no clear D. V was cut by 4 bases and J by 0 bases, with 4 bases left in between. Germline V gives CDR1 LNHDA, CDR2 SQIVND (reference sequence). The CDR3 length is 12 residues. CDR3 sequence reads: CASSRGSYEQYF. In DNA, the CDR3 is TGTGCCAGTAGTAGGGGCTCCTACGAGCAGTACTTC.

This clonotype is labeled as large. The chain combines TRBV6-1 with TRBJ1-2; 8 bases align to TRBD1. Per the germline V gene, CDR1 is MNHNS and CDR2 is SASEGT. V lost 2 bases, J lost 7 bases, and 6 bases stayed unmatched. This CDR3 is built from 14 residues. For the CDR3, the DNA is TGTGCCAGCAGTGAACAAGGGACAGGCAGTGGCTACACCTTC. Protein sequence: CASSEQGTGSGYTF.

By share, this clonotype counts as medium-sized (0.01 to 0.1%). The chain is built from TRBV20-1 and TRBJ1-3; D gene unclear. This CDR3 is 16 amino acids long. The ends were cut back, 1 base at V and 0 bases at J, with 13 bases in the middle. CDR1 DFQATT and CDR2 SNEGSKA come from the germline V gene (reference sequence). As DNA, the CDR3 is TGCAGTGCTAGAGGTATTCCGGGAAGCTCTGGAAACACCATATATTTT. Its protein product is CSARGIPGSSGNTIYF.

Judged by abundance, this clonotype is large. V usage is TRBV7-2 and J usage is TRBJ1-4, with D perhaps TRBD1 (6 bases). The ends were cut back, 3 bases at V and 7 bases at J, with 15 bases in the middle. The CDR3 is made up of 15 amino acids. Germline CDR1 is SGHTA and CDR2 is FQGNSA. The CDR3 bases are TGTGCCAGCAGCTTTGGTTCCGGGACAATTGAAAAACTGTTTTTT. Residues: CASSFGSGTIEKLFF. Based on the CDR3 plus reference TRBV7-2 and TRBJ1-4, the full variable domain is GAGVSQSPSNKVTEKGKDVELRCDPISGHTALYWYRQSLGQGLEFLIYFQGNSAPDKSGLPSDRFSAERTGGSVSTLTIQRTQQEDSAVYLCASSFGSGTIEKLFFGSGTQLSVL.

This clonotype is medium-sized in the sample. This sequence joins TRBV7-8 and TRBJ2-2; D is undetermined. CDR1 and CDR2 (germline): SGHVS, FQNEAQ. The CDR3 totals 15 residues. V lost 1 base and J 2 bases, leaving 8 bases between the germline ends. The CDR3 protein is CASSLVAPNTGELFF. DNA for the CDR3: TGTGCCAGCAGCTTAGTGGCACCCAACACCGGGGAGCTGTTTTTT.

Relative to its sample, this clonotype is medium-sized. The chain employs TRBV19 and TRBJ2-3; D is unclear. V lost 2 bases and J 4 bases, leaving 13 bases between the germline ends. Germline V CDR1 and CDR2: LNHDA, SQIVND (reference sequence). The CDR3 runs 15 residues. The CDR3 sequence: CASSITPNYSDTQYF. The DNA for the CDR3 is TGTGCCAGTAGTATAACGCCCAACTACTCAGATACGCAGTATTTT.

The CDR3 DNA sequence: TGTGCCAGCAGCTTAGACGGGACTAGCGGACAAGAGACCCAGTACTTC. It translates to CASSLDGTSGQETQYF. The chain combines TRBV11-2 with TRBJ2-5; 11 nucleotides align to TRBD2. Germline loops: CDR1 SGHAT, CDR2 FQNNGV. The CDR3 is 16 residues long. V shed 0 bases and J 2 bases; nucleotides not matched to a gene: 2.

By proportion, this clonotype is large. The V and J genes are TRBV7-2 and TRBJ2-7; tentatively, D is TRBD2 (7 bases). Germline V gene sequence: CDR1 SGHTA, CDR2 FQGNSA. The germline V and J ends were trimmed by 7 bases and 2 bases, with 18 bases remaining between them. The CDR3 extends over 15 amino acids. CDR3 sequence (DNA): TGTGCCAGCACCCAACCGGGGAGGGGGGCCTACGAGCAGTACTTC. Translated: CASTQPGRGAYEQYF.

By sample fraction, this clonotype is large. V usage is TRBV2 and J usage is TRBJ1-4, with D tentatively TRBD1 (5 bases). The V and J ends lost 0 bases and 5 bases respectively, with 22 bases between them. The CDR3 runs to 19 residues. Germline V gene data show CDR1 as SNHLY and CDR2 as FYNNEI. DNA for the CDR3: TGTGCCAGCAGTGAAGCGCTTCCGGGAGAACTAGGGGTGAATGAAAAACTGTTTTTT. This gives the protein CASSEALPGELGVNEKLFF.

This clonotype is deemed medium-sized. The chain links TRBV6-1 to TRBJ2-2, with TRBD1 identical over 9 bases. In germline, CDR1 is MNHNS, CDR2 SASEGT. The junction had 8 bases not matched to a gene; V was cut back by 5 bases and J by 7 bases. The CDR3 extends over 15 amino acids. This CDR3 is CASSPGTGWDGELFF. The CDR3 DNA reads TGTGCCAGCAGTCCCGGGACAGGGTGGGACGGGGAGCTGTTTTTT.

This clonotype was counted only a few times. This may arise from a read error, as a much more abundant clone is one base away. The CDR3 ends on some other residue instead of the conserved phenylalanine or tryptophan, so this is likely a read error. V gene TRBV9 combines with J gene TRBJ2-1, with 9 bases that match TRBD2. In germline, CDR1 is SGDLS, CDR2 YYNGEE. V was clipped by 0 bases and J by 6 bases; unmatched bases: 10. The CDR3 runs to 17 residues. The CDR3 here is CASSVGLGGTSSNEQFI. Written as DNA, the CDR3 is TGTGCCAGCAGCGTAGGTCTCGGCGGGACTAGCAGCAATGAGCAGTTCATC.

By proportion, this clonotype is medium-sized. The chain uses TRBV6-5 and TRBJ1-1; D unclear. V was pared by 7 bases and J by 7 bases, with 7 bases between. The CDR3 length is 10 residues. Germline CDR1 is MNHEY and CDR2 is SVGAGI. In nucleotides, the CDR3 is TGTGCCAGCATTGGGCTTGAAGCTTTCTTT. Translated: CASIGLEAFF.